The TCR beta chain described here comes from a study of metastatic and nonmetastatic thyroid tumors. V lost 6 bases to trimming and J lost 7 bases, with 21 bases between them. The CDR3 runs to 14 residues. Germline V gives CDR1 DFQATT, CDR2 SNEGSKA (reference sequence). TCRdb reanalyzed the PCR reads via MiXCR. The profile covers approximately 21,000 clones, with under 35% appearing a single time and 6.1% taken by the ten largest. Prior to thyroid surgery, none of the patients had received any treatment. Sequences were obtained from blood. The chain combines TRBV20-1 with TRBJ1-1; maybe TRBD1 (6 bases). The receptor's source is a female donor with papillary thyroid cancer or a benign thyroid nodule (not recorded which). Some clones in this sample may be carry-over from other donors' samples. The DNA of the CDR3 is TGCAGTGCCCCGACAACGACAGGTAAGGATGAAGCTTTCTTT. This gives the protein CSAPTTTGKDEAFF.